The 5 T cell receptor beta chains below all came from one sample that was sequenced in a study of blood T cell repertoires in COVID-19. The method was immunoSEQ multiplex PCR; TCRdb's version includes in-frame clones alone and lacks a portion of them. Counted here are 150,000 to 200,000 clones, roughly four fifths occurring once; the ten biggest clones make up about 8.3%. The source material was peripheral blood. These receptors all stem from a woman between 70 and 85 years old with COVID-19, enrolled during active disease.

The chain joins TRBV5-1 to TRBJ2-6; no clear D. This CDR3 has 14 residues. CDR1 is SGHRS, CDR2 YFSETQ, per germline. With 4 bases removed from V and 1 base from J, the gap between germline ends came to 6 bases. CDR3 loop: CASSAGSGANVLTF. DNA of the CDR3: TGCGCCAGCAGCGCAGGATCTGGGGCCAACGTCCTGACTTTC. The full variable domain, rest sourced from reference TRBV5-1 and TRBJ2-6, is KAGVTQTPRYLIKTRGQQVTLSCSPISGHRSVSWYQQTPGQGLQFLFEYFSETQRNKGNFPGRFSGRQFSNSRSEMNVSTLELGDSALYLCASSAGSGANVLTFGAGSRLTVL.

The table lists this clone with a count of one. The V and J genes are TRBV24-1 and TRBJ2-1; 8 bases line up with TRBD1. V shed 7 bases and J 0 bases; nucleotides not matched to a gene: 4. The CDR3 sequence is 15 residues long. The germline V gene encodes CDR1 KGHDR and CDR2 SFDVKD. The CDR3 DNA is TGTGCCACCAGCCCCACAGGGGGCTCCTACAATGAGCAGTTCTTC. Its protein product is CATSPTGGSYNEQFF.

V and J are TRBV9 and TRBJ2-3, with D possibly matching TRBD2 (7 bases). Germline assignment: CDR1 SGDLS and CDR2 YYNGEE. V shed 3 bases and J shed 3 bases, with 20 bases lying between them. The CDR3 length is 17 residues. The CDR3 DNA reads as TGTGCCAGCAGCGGGCCCTTTGAGGGGGGGGTTACAGATACGCAGTATTTT. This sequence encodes CASSGPFEGGVTDTQYF.

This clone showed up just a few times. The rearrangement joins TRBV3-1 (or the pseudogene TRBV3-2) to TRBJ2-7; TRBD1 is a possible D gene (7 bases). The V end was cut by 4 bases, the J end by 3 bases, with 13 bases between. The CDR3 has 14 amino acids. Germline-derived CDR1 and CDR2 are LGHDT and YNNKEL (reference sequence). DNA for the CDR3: TGTGCCAGCAGCCTCAGGGGGGAGATCTACGAGCAGTACTTC. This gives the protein CASSLRGEIYEQYF.

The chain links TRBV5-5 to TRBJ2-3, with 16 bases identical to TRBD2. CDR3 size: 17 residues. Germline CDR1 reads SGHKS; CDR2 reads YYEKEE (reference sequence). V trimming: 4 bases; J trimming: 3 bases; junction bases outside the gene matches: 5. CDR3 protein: CASSRGLAGGRTDTQYF. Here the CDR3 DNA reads TGTGCCAGCAGCCGGGGACTAGCGGGAGGGCGGACAGATACGCAGTATTTT.